This TCR beta chain was identified during a study of tumor-infiltrating lymphocytes in primary liver carcinoma. A constant-region primer primed TCR beta cDNA synthesis from about 0.55 ug of total RNA. Slightly modified ARM-PCR served as the procedure for the TCR beta libraries. These libraries came from three rounds of nested multiplex PCR. Two initial PCR rounds of around 9 cycles each paired TRBV1-TRBV30 forward primers with a C-beta reverse primer. MiXCR was run by TCRdb on the multiplex PCR reads, yielding one entry per CDR3 protein. The sample yields about 130,000 distinct CDR3 sequences, around 60% seen once. With regard to this clonotype: The junction differs from germline at one of its ends, possibly a read error.

Bulk tissue was left unsorted, and RNA and DNA were co-extracted from about 20-30 mg of it. Donors were untreated and chronically infected with HBV. There are 12 residues in the CDR3. The germline CDR1 and CDR2 sequences are MNHNS and SASEGT. The receptor comes from a woman aged 60 to 75 with primary liver carcinoma and hepatitis B virus infection. What was sequenced was liver tumor tissue from sampling region 3. Described subset: tumor region T3, left-lateral pole. The chain recombines TRBV6-1 with TRBJ1-5; no definite D call. In nucleotides, the CDR3 is TGTGCCAGCAGTGAAGGCGTCCTACGGCAGCACTTT. Encoded protein: CASSEGVLRQHF.